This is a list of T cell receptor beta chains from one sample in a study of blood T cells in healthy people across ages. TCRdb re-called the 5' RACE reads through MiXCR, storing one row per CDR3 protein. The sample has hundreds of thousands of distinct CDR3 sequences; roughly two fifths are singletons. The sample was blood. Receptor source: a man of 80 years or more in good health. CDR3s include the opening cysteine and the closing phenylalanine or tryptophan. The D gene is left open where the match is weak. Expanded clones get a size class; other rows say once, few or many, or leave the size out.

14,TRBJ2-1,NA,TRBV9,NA,TGTGCCAGCAGCGTCCACGTAGCGGCAAATGAGCAGTTCTTC,CASSVHVAANEQFF
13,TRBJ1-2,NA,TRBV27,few,TGTGCCAGCAGTTTCGAGGGGAGCGATGGCTACACCTTC,CASSFEGSDGYTF
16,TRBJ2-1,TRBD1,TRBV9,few,TGTGCCAGCAGCGTAGCATACAGGGGGCGGTTGAATGAGCAGTTCTTC,CASSVAYRGRLNEQFF
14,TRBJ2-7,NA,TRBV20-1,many,TGCAGTGTGGAGGACCGTACAATTACCTACGAGCAGTACTTC,CSVEDRTITYEQYF
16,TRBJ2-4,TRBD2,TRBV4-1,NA,TGCGCCAGCAGGCGAATACTAGCGGGGAACTACAATGAGCAGTACTTC,CASRRILAGNYNEQYF
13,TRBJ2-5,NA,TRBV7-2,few,TGTGCCAGCAGCTTAGTGGTCTCAGAGACCCAGTACTTC,CASSLVVSETQYF
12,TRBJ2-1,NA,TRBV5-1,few,TGCGCCAGCGGGGACTCCCTCAATGAGCAGTTCTTC,CASGDSLNEQFF
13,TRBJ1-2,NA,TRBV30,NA,TGTGCCTGGAGTGTGACAGAAGGGTATGGCTACACCTTC,CAWSVTEGYGYTF
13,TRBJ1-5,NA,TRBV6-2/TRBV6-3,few,TGTGCCAGCAGGGCGGACTTTTATCAGCCCCAGCATTTT,CASRADFYQPQHF
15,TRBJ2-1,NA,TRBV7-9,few,TGTGCCAGCAGCTTAGAGCCCGCAGGGGATAATGAGCAGTTCTTC,CASSLEPAGDNEQFF
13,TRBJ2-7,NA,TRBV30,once,TGTGCCTGGACAACCAGCCCAATACGCGAGCAGTACTTC,CAWTTSPIREQYF
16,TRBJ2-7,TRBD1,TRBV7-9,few,TGTGCCAGCAGCTCGACAGGGGGGCAAGCAGGGTACGAGCAGTACTTC,CASSSTGGQAGYEQYF
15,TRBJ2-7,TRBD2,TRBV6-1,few,TGTGCCAGCAGTGAAGGGGCGGGGGTTTTCTACGAGCAGTACTTC,CASSEGAGVFYEQYF
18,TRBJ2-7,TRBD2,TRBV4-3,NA,TGCGCCAGCAGCCAAGGACTAGCGGGAGAAAGGTTCAGCTACGAGCAGTACTTC,CASSQGLAGERFSYEQYF
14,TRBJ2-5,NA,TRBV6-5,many,TGTGCCAGCAGTGGGAGGGACATCCAAGAGACCCAGTACTTC,CASSGRDIQETQYF
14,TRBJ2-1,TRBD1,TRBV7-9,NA,TGTGCCAGCGGCTTCTGGACAGGGTACAATGAGCAGTTCTTC,CASGFWTGYNEQFF
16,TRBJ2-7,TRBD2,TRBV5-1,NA,TGCGCCAGCAGCTTGGACACGCTAGCGGGGACCTACGAGCAGTACTTC,CASSLDTLAGTYEQYF
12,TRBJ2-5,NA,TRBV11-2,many,TGTGCCAGCAGCGGGGGGCGGGAGACCCAGTACTTC,CASSGGRETQYF
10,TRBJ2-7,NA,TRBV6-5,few,TGTGCCAGCCCCAATTACGAGCAGTACTTC,CASPNYEQYF
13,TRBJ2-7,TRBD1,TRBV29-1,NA,TGCAGCGCTGGAAAACAGGGGCCCTACGAGCAGTACTTC,CSAGKQGPYEQYF
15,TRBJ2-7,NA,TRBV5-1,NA,TGCGCCAGCAGCTTAGGGGCCCCGAGCTCCTACGAGCAGTACTTC,CASSLGAPSSYEQYF
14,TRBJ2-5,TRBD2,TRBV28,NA,TGTGCCACCATAGAGCGGGAGGGCGTCGGGACCCAGTACTTC,CATIEREGVGTQYF